This TCR beta chain comes out of a study of blood T cell repertoires in COVID-19. The protocol was immunoSEQ multiplex PCR, while the TCRdb copy is restricted to in-frame clones and leaves out a portion. The sample holds about 370,000 clones, roughly 91% seen once. V lost 0 bases, J lost 6 bases, and 8 bases stayed unmatched. The CDR3 extends over 15 amino acids. Germline values: CDR1 GTSNPN, CDR2 SVGIG (reference sequence). Donors in Cohort 3 who had recovered were those with two negative PCRs, healthcare professional clearance, or resolution of their symptoms. Material: PBMCs or T cells enriched from blood (not recorded which). This clonotype originated in a woman aged 25 to 39 who had recovered from COVID-19. The chain employs TRBV30 and TRBJ1-2; 9 bases match TRBD1. The CDR3 DNA is TGTGCCTGGAGTGTAGGGATACAGGGGGCGGATGGCTACACCTTC. Translated: CAWSVGIQGADGYTF.